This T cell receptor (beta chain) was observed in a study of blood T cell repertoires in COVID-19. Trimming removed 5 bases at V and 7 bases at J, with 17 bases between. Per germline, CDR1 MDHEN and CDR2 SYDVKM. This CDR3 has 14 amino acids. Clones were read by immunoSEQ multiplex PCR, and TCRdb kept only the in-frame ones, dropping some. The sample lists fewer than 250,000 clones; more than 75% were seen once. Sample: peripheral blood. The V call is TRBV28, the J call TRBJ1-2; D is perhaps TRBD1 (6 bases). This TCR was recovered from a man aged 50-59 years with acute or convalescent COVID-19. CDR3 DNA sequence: TGTGCCAGCAGTAGCACAGGGACATATGGTGGCTACACCTTC. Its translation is CASSSTGTYGGYTF.